Below, one T cell receptor beta chain is given with its context. Its antigen is undetermined. This sample is part of a study of identical twins. Findings and caveats of the study: Conclusions leaned on cross-sectional statistical analysis and did not track the same donors over time. Beta clonotypes that were abundant in cord blood contained fewer insertions, a pattern absent from memory repertoires.

A universal primer site was incorporated via template switching, and the cDNA contained unique molecular identifiers. TCRdb used MiXCR to reprocess the 5' RACE reads, holding one entry per CDR3 protein. The sample gives about 530,000 distinct CDR3 sequences, 20% to 25% of which show up once; 0.48% is in the top ten. The germline gives CDR1 WSHSY, CDR2 SAAADI. V gave up 3 bases and J gave up 4 bases; unmatched junction bases: 14. This CDR3 is built from 18 residues. This same sample was also taken into another study, of yellow fever vaccine responses in identical twins. That source adds: Twins showed a vaccine T cell response that reportedly seemed partly convergent, partly personalized.

The specimen sequenced was CD4+ T cells sorted from blood. The chain carries TRBV10-2 and TRBJ1-2; TRBD1 aligns across 10 bases. The sequence was collected from a woman under 30 in good health. Written as DNA, the CDR3 is TGCGCCAGCAGTGATTCCCGGGACAGGGGCGCCTTATCCTATGGCTACACCTTC. As protein: CASSDSRDRGALSYGYTF.